Sequencing of this T cell receptor beta chain was carried out in a study of blood T cell repertoires in COVID-19. Study-level information: T cells, B-cell-depleted T cells, or PBMCs provided the cDNA or gDNA that served as material.

This CDR3 has 19 residues. Per the germline V gene, CDR1 is SGHTS and CDR2 is YDEGEE. Trimming pared 1 base from V and 0 bases from J, leaving 17 bases between. The data were produced by immunoSEQ multiplex PCR, yet TCRdb's version contains in-frame clones alone and is incomplete. The repertoire holds just over 25,000 clones, with 85% to 90% as singletons. The material sequenced was peripheral blood. This rearrangement joins TRBV5-8 to TRBJ2-6, with a tentative D call TRBD1 (5 bases). The TCR sequence derives from a human donor in a cohort sampled during active COVID-19. DNA of the CDR3: TGTGCCAGCAGCTTGTGGGTGGGGCAGCCGCACTCTGGGGCCAACGTCCTGACTTTC. Protein sequence: CASSLWVGQPHSGANVLTF.